The source of this T cell receptor beta chain is a study of early T cells in non-severe SARS-CoV-2 infection. Turning to the study itself: The chains were unpaired, and the sequenced material was bulk RNA from unsorted whole blood.

The V end was cut by 1 base, the J end by 9 bases, with 15 bases between. This CDR3 spans 13 amino acids. Germline V lookup: CDR1 DFQATT, CDR2 SNEGSKA (reference sequence). This clonotype has ten or more counts. TCRdb fed the 5' RACE reads into MiXCR, producing one record per CDR3 protein. This repertoire shows 45,000 to 50,000 distinct CDR3 sequences, 5.6% found once; its top ten account for around 4.3%. The rearrangement joins TRBV20-1 to TRBJ1-2; D unresolved. The origin of this receptor is an adult who was a healthcare worker with PCR-confirmed SARS-CoV-2 infection or an uninfected control (not recorded which). Material for sequencing was whole blood. The CDR3 sequence is CSARGAAAQSYTF. CDR3 nucleotide sequence: TGCAGTGCTAGAGGGGCAGCAGCTCAGAGCTACACCTTC.